These 19 T cell receptor beta chains came from one sample sequenced in a study of graft-versus-host responses after intestinal transplantation. Some clones are missing from TCRdb's copy, which holds only in-frame ones; the method was immunoSEQ multiplex PCR. The repertoire holds roughly 50,000 clones, with 91% as singletons. Sequenced material: PBMCs, taken roughly 95 weeks after intestinal transplant. These receptors were collected from a human patient who received an intestinal transplant, so some T cells may come from the graft donor.

The V and J genes are TRBV7-9 and TRBJ2-7; either TRBD1 or TRBD2 may supply D (6 bases each). This CDR3 is 14 amino acids long. V dropped 6 bases and J dropped 1 base, with 13 bases sitting between them. In germline, CDR1 is SEHNR, CDR2 FQNEAQ (reference sequence). The CDR3 sequence: CASSSGAGSYEQYF. In DNA form, the CDR3 reads TGTGCCAGCAGTTCGGGGGCAGGGTCCTACGAGCAGTACTTC.

J is TRBJ1-1 and V is TRBV2; weak D call: TRBD1 (5 bases). The germline V and J ends were trimmed by 5 bases and 5 bases, with 18 bases remaining between them. The CDR3 is made up of 15 amino acids. Germline V gives CDR1 SNHLY, CDR2 FYNNEI. CDR3 region: CASSSTGGRSTEAFF. The CDR3 region has the DNA TGTGCCAGCAGTTCTACTGGGGGGAGGTCTACTGAAGCTTTCTTT.

The J gene is TRBJ1-6, the V gene TRBV4-1, with a possible D match to TRBD1 (5 bases). Germline V gives CDR1 MGHRA, CDR2 YSYEKL. V was pared by 1 base and J by 5 bases, with 12 bases between. The length of the CDR3 is 16 residues. The CDR3 nucleotides read TGCGCCAGCAGCCAAGGGGGGAGGGTGGATAATTCACCCCTCCACTTT. Translation gives CASSQGGRVDNSPLHF.

This chain connects TRBV15 to TRBJ2-5; 9 positions match TRBD1. Germline loops: CDR1 LNHNV, CDR2 YYDKDF (reference sequence). After removal of 5 bases from V and 4 bases from J, the junction contained 5 bases not matched to a gene. This CDR3 spans 14 amino acids. CDR3 bases: TGTGCCACCAGCGCAAGGACAGGGGCAGAGACCCAGTACTTC. This gives the protein CATSARTGAETQYF.

This chain uses TRBV6-5 with TRBJ1-2; D call uncertain. CDR3 size: 14 residues. Germline CDR1 reads MNHEY; CDR2 reads SVGAGI. Trimming took 0 bases from V and 0 from J, leaving 5 bases between them. The chain's CDR3 is CASSYSGTNYGYTF. The CDR3 nucleotides read TGTGCCAGCAGTTACTCTGGCACTAACTATGGCTACACCTTC.

CDR3 DNA: TGTGCATGTAGGACGGAATCCTACGAGCAGTACTTC. Residues: CACRTESYEQYF. This rearrangement joins TRBV6-1 to TRBJ2-7; no firm D call. Germline-derived CDR1 and CDR2 are MNHNS and SASEGT. The CDR3 sequence is 12 residues long.

This chain links TRBV5-6 with TRBJ2-1; TRBD2 aligns across 8 bases. The CDR3 loop spans 14 amino acids. The ends lost 2 bases at V and 6 bases at J; junction bases unmatched: 4. Germline loops: CDR1 SGHDT, CDR2 YYEEEE. Written as DNA, the CDR3 is TGTGCCAGCAGCTTAACGGGAGGGGGCAATGAGCAGTTCTTC. Translated, it gives CASSLTGGGNEQFF.

The rearrangement links TRBV2 to TRBJ2-2; the D gene is possibly TRBD1 (6 bases). This CDR3 contains 13 residues. Germline loops: CDR1 SNHLY, CDR2 FYNNEI. Trimming left V 7 bases short and J 6 bases short, with 12 bases between. The CDR3 reads CASKPQGPGELFF. The CDR3 region has the DNA TGTGCCAGCAAGCCACAGGGACCCGGGGAGCTGTTTTTT.

This sequence joins TRBV29-1 and TRBJ2-1; 10 bases fit TRBD1. The germline V gene has CDR1 SQVTM and CDR2 ANQGSEA. This CDR3 has 14 residues. Written as DNA, the CDR3 is TGCAGTATGCCCGAGACAGGGGGCTCGCGTGAGCAGTTCTTC. Amino acid sequence: CSMPETGGSREQFF.

The CDR3 DNA follows: TGCGCCAGCAGCCCGGGGTTTGGGGGTATGGACGAGCAGTACTTC. This encodes CASSPGFGGMDEQYF. V gene TRBV5-1 combines with J gene TRBJ2-7, with D perhaps matching TRBD1 or TRBD2 (5 bases each). Germline V CDR1 and CDR2: SGHRS, YFSETQ. V was pared by 4 bases and J by 5 bases, with 19 bases between. The CDR3 runs 15 residues.

This chain uses TRBV5-1 with TRBJ2-7, with 7 bases identical to TRBD1. This CDR3 contains 14 residues. V lost 4 bases and J lost 2; bases outside the gene matches: 6. Germline values: CDR1 SGHRS, CDR2 YFSETQ. The CDR3 DNA reads TGCGCCAGCAGCAGGGAAGACAGGGCCTACGAGCAGTACTTC. Amino acids: CASSREDRAYEQYF.

The chain uses TRBV15 and TRBJ1-5, with D unresolved. The germline V gene encodes CDR1 LNHNV and CDR2 YYDKDF (reference sequence). V was clipped by 0 bases and J by 5 bases, with 11 bases between them. The CDR3 is 15 amino acids. CDR3 nucleotides: TGTGCCACCAGCAGAGATCGGGGTCACTATCAGCCCCAGCATTTT. Amino acid sequence: CATSRDRGHYQPQHF.

The genes are TRBV4-1 and TRBJ2-2; D unclear. V was pared by 4 bases and J by 1 base, with 7 bases between. CDR1 and CDR2 from the germline V gene are MGHRA and YSYEKL. CDR3 length equals 14 residues. The CDR3 coding sequence is TGCGCCAGCAGCCTAGCTATGAACACCGGGGAGCTGTTTTTT. Translating it yields CASSLAMNTGELFF.

The chain links TRBV5-1 to TRBJ2-7; 7 positions match TRBD2. This CDR3 has 14 residues. The germline CDR1 and CDR2 sequences are SGHRS and YFSETQ. With 0 bases clipped from V and 5 bases from J, the junction kept 5 bases outside the gene matches. This CDR3 is CASSLGTSRHEQYF. CDR3 DNA sequence: TGCGCCAGCAGCTTGGGGACTAGTCGGCACGAGCAGTACTTC.

This chain joins TRBV5-8 and TRBJ2-1, with no clear D. V was clipped by 1 base and J by 12 bases, with 8 bases between them. CDR3 length: 11 residues. Germline V lookup: CDR1 SGHTS, CDR2 YDEGEE. The CDR3 DNA is TGTGCCAGCAGCTTGCCCCGAGGGCAGTTCTTC. Its protein is CASSLPRGQFF.

This sequence joins TRBV6-6 and TRBJ2-2, with D uncertain. V dropped 7 bases and J dropped 2 bases, with 11 bases sitting between them. Germline assignment: CDR1 MNHNY and CDR2 SVGAGI (reference sequence). This CDR3 spans 14 amino acids. In DNA form, the CDR3 reads TGTGCCAGCACGCCCTCTTCCAACACCGGGGAGCTGTTTTTT. It is translated as CASTPSSNTGELFF.

V usage is TRBV7-9 and J usage is TRBJ1-1; D is ambiguous. The germline gives CDR1 SEHNR, CDR2 FQNEAQ (reference sequence). The CDR3 extends over 11 amino acids. Trimming removed 3 bases from V and 8 bases from J, with 7 bases in between. DNA for the CDR3: TGTGCCAGCAGCTTCGGTGGCGAAGCTTTCTTT. It translates to CASSFGGEAFF.

In this sample, this clone turned up once. The V call is TRBV5-4, the J call TRBJ2-2; 14 bases are shared with TRBD2. This CDR3 contains 19 residues. Germline CDR1 reads SGHNT; CDR2 reads YYREEE (reference sequence). Trimming at V came to 0 bases and at J to 3 bases, leaving 7 bases not matched to a gene. CDR3 amino acids: CASSLGLAGGRTDTGELFF. The CDR3 DNA reads as TGTGCCAGCAGCTTGGGACTAGCGGGGGGGCGTACGGACACCGGGGAGCTGTTTTTT.

This clone occurred once. The rearrangement uses TRBV2 and TRBJ2-4; tentative D call: TRBD2 (5 bases). Germline assignment: CDR1 SNHLY and CDR2 FYNNEI. The CDR3 covers 13 residues. V lost 3 bases to trimming and J lost 10 bases, with 13 bases between them. DNA of the CDR3: TGTGCCAGCAGTGACCCGACCCGGGGAATTCAGTACTTC. Amino acids: CASSDPTRGIQYF.